This is a list of T cell receptor beta chains from one sample in a study of early T cells in non-severe SARS-CoV-2 infection. TCRdb itself ran the 5' RACE reads through MiXCR, one entry per CDR3 protein. The sample carries tens of thousands of distinct CDR3 sequences, 6.2% recorded once. Material for sequencing was whole blood. Source of these receptors: an adult who was a healthcare worker with PCR-confirmed SARS-CoV-2 infection or an uninfected control (not recorded which). The CDR3 runs from the conserved cysteine through the conserved F or W. The D gene is left open where the match is weak. Size is omitted from some rows. Given values are once, few, many or a class for expanded clones.

CDR3 length: 15
J gene: TRBJ1-2
V gene: TRBV27
clone size: NA
D gene: NA
CDR3 protein: CASHPGRGRADGYTF
CDR3 DNA: TGTGCCAGCCATCCTGGACGGGGGCGGGCGGATGGCTACACCTTC

CDR3 length: 12
J gene: TRBJ1-6
V gene: TRBV7-2
clone size: many
D gene: NA
CDR3 protein: CASSLLNSPLHF
CDR3 DNA: TGTGCCAGCAGCTTATTAAATTCACCCCTCCACTTT

CDR3 length: 14
J gene: TRBJ2-7
V gene: TRBV9
clone size: many
D gene: TRBD1
CDR3 protein: CASSRRDSFYEQYF
CDR3 DNA: TGTGCCAGCAGCCGTCGGGACAGTTTCTACGAGCAGTACTTC

CDR3 length: 14
J gene: TRBJ1-2
V gene: TRBV2
clone size: few
D gene: NA
CDR3 protein: CASREDRNNYGYTF
CDR3 DNA: TGTGCCAGCAGAGAGGACAGAAATAACTATGGCTACACCTTC

CDR3 length: 10
J gene: TRBJ1-1
V gene: TRBV4-2
clone size: many
D gene: NA
CDR3 protein: CASSQDRAFF
CDR3 DNA: TGTGCCAGCAGCCAGGACCGGGCTTTCTTT

CDR3 length: 14
J gene: TRBJ1-2
V gene: TRBV12-3/TRBV12-4
clone size: many
D gene: NA
CDR3 protein: CASSHYRGGYGYTF
CDR3 DNA: TGTGCCAGCAGCCATTACCGGGGTGGCTATGGCTACACCTTC

CDR3 length: 15
J gene: TRBJ1-1
V gene: TRBV6-6
clone size: few
D gene: NA
CDR3 protein: CASRPTTLKNTEAFF
CDR3 DNA: TGTGCCAGCAGGCCCACAACCTTAAAGAACACTGAAGCTTTCTTT

CDR3 length: 16
J gene: TRBJ1-5
V gene: TRBV27
clone size: many
D gene: NA
CDR3 protein: CASSRGPGNSNQPQHF
CDR3 DNA: TGTGCCAGCAGCCGCGGGCCAGGAAATAGCAATCAGCCCCAGCATTTT

CDR3 length: 13
J gene: TRBJ2-2
V gene: TRBV7-6
clone size: NA
D gene: NA
CDR3 protein: CASSLAQTGELFF
CDR3 DNA: TGTGCCAGCAGCTTGGCTCAAACCGGGGAGCTGTTTTTT

CDR3 length: 16
J gene: TRBJ1-3
V gene: TRBV4-2
clone size: NA
D gene: NA
CDR3 protein: CASSQAAASSGNTIYF
CDR3 DNA: TGTGCCAGCAGCCAAGCGGCCGCAAGCTCTGGAAACACCATATATTTT

CDR3 length: 15
J gene: TRBJ1-5
V gene: TRBV12-3/TRBV12-4
clone size: many
D gene: NA
CDR3 protein: CASSLSTAVNQPQHF
CDR3 DNA: TGTGCCAGCAGTTTGTCCACAGCAGTCAATCAGCCCCAGCATTTT

CDR3 length: 9
J gene: TRBJ2-4
V gene: TRBV5-1
clone size: few
D gene: NA
CDR3 protein: CARKNIQYF
CDR3 DNA: TGCGCCAGGAAAAACATTCAGTACTTC

CDR3 length: 15
J gene: TRBJ2-1
V gene: TRBV7-2
clone size: few
D gene: TRBD2
CDR3 protein: CASSLYSGGVNEQFF
CDR3 DNA: TGTGCCAGCAGCTTATACAGCGGGGGGGTCAATGAGCAGTTCTTC

CDR3 length: 16
J gene: TRBJ1-5
V gene: TRBV5-1
clone size: many
D gene: NA
CDR3 protein: CASSLGLGGSNQPQHF
CDR3 DNA: TGCGCCAGCAGCTTGGGGTTAGGGGGAAGCAATCAGCCCCAGCATTTT

CDR3 length: 13
J gene: TRBJ1-2
V gene: TRBV7-9
clone size: medium-sized
D gene: NA
CDR3 protein: CASSEGLRYGYTF
CDR3 DNA: TGTGCCAGCAGCGAGGGGCTGAGATATGGCTACACCTTC

CDR3 length: 14
J gene: TRBJ2-3
V gene: TRBV12-3/TRBV12-4
clone size: few
D gene: NA
CDR3 protein: CASSLGPNTDTQYF
CDR3 DNA: TGTGCCAGCAGTCTCGGGCCCAACACAGATACGCAGTATTTT

CDR3 length: 15
J gene: TRBJ2-2
V gene: TRBV11-2
clone size: NA
D gene: TRBD1
CDR3 protein: CASSLRTGGPGELFF
CDR3 DNA: TGTGCCAGCAGCTTAAGGACAGGGGGCCCCGGGGAGCTGTTTTTT

CDR3 length: 13
J gene: TRBJ1-5
V gene: TRBV5-4
clone size: many
D gene: NA
CDR3 protein: CASSTGLQQPQHF
CDR3 DNA: TGTGCCAGCAGCACGGGACTGCAACAGCCCCAGCATTTT

CDR3 length: 15
J gene: TRBJ1-1
V gene: TRBV4-3
clone size: many
D gene: NA
CDR3 protein: CASSQEAVMNTEAFF
CDR3 DNA: TGCGCCAGCAGCCAAGAGGCTGTCATGAACACTGAAGCTTTCTTT

CDR3 length: 16
J gene: TRBJ2-3
V gene: TRBV20-1
clone size: medium-sized
D gene: TRBD2
CDR3 protein: CSARSSGGARTDTQYF
CDR3 DNA: TGCAGTGCTAGATCCAGCGGGGGGGCGCGGACAGATACGCAGTATTTT

CDR3 length: 14
J gene: TRBJ2-5
V gene: TRBV9
clone size: NA
D gene: TRBD2
CDR3 protein: CASSVVGGGETQYF
CDR3 DNA: TGTGCCAGCAGCGTAGTTGGCGGGGGTGAGACCCAGTACTTC

CDR3 length: 17
J gene: TRBJ2-1
V gene: TRBV13
clone size: few
D gene: NA
CDR3 protein: CASSLGAAGRVLSEQFF
CDR3 DNA: TGTGCCAGCAGCTTAGGTGCGGCGGGGCGGGTCCTCAGCGAGCAGTTCTTC

CDR3 length: 16
J gene: TRBJ2-2
V gene: TRBV6-1
clone size: many
D gene: TRBD1
CDR3 protein: CASSVYRGVSTGELFF
CDR3 DNA: TGTGCCAGCAGTGTGTACAGGGGGGTTAGCACCGGGGAGCTGTTTTTT

CDR3 length: 16
J gene: TRBJ1-1
V gene: TRBV5-1
clone size: many
D gene: NA
CDR3 protein: CASSLDFQNRGTEAFF
CDR3 DNA: TGCGCCAGCAGCTTGGATTTCCAGAATAGAGGCACTGAAGCTTTCTTT

CDR3 length: 15
J gene: TRBJ2-2
V gene: TRBV7-8
clone size: few
D gene: NA
CDR3 protein: CASSLSRAVAGELFF
CDR3 DNA: TGTGCCAGCAGCTTATCCAGGGCCGTGGCCGGGGAGCTGTTTTTT

CDR3 length: 15
J gene: TRBJ1-2
V gene: TRBV5-1
clone size: NA
D gene: TRBD1
CDR3 protein: CASSLGTGDLSGYTF
CDR3 DNA: TGCGCCAGCAGCTTGGGGACAGGGGACCTTAGTGGCTACACCTTC

CDR3 length: 11
J gene: TRBJ1-6
V gene: TRBV6-2/TRBV6-3
clone size: NA
D gene: NA
CDR3 protein: CASRYRDDTHF
CDR3 DNA: TGTGCCAGCAGGTACCGGGACGACACCCACTTT

CDR3 length: 14
J gene: TRBJ1-6
V gene: TRBV20-1
clone size: many
D gene: NA
CDR3 protein: CSARVQGNNSPLHF
CDR3 DNA: TGCAGTGCTAGAGTACAGGGAAATAATTCACCCCTCCACTTT

CDR3 length: 16
J gene: TRBJ1-2
V gene: TRBV18
clone size: NA
D gene: NA
CDR3 protein: CASSTGTDKGNYGYTF
CDR3 DNA: TGTGCCAGCTCAACGGGAACGGACAAAGGAAACTATGGCTACACCTTC

CDR3 length: 13
J gene: TRBJ2-7
V gene: TRBV11-2
clone size: NA
D gene: NA
CDR3 protein: CASSQNLASEQYF
CDR3 DNA: TGTGCCAGCAGCCAGAATCTGGCTTCCGAGCAGTACTTC

CDR3 length: 14
J gene: TRBJ1-2
V gene: TRBV19
clone size: many
D gene: NA
CDR3 protein: CASSRQQRNYGYTF
CDR3 DNA: TGTGCCAGTAGTAGACAGCAACGAAACTATGGCTACACCTTC

CDR3 length: 14
J gene: TRBJ1-4
V gene: TRBV2
clone size: NA
D gene: NA
CDR3 protein: CASGRDRTNEKLFF
CDR3 DNA: TGTGCCAGCGGACGAGACAGGACGAATGAAAAACTGTTTTTT

CDR3 length: 15
J gene: TRBJ2-1
V gene: TRBV28
clone size: many
D gene: TRBD2
CDR3 protein: CASSRLAGGRNEQFF
CDR3 DNA: TGTGCCAGCAGTAGACTAGCGGGGGGGCGGAATGAGCAGTTCTTC

CDR3 length: 12
J gene: TRBJ2-5
V gene: TRBV6-6
clone size: NA
D gene: TRBD1
CDR3 protein: CASQGGAETQYF
CDR3 DNA: TGTGCCAGCCAAGGGGGCGCAGAGACCCAGTACTTC

CDR3 length: 14
J gene: TRBJ1-1
V gene: TRBV11-3
clone size: many
D gene: TRBD1
CDR3 protein: CASSFGTGNTEAFF
CDR3 DNA: TGTGCCAGCAGCTTCGGGACAGGAAACACTGAAGCTTTCTTT

CDR3 length: 12
J gene: TRBJ2-4
V gene: TRBV12-3/TRBV12-4
clone size: many
D gene: NA
CDR3 protein: CASSLRGDIQYF
CDR3 DNA: TGTGCCAGCAGTTTGCGGGGCGACATTCAGTACTTC

CDR3 length: 15
J gene: TRBJ2-5
V gene: TRBV12-3/TRBV12-4
clone size: many
D gene: NA
CDR3 protein: CASTREDRLQKTQYF
CDR3 DNA: TGTGCCAGCACCCGCGAGGACCGGCTCCAAAAGACCCAGTACTTC

CDR3 length: 14
J gene: TRBJ1-1
V gene: TRBV20-1
clone size: many
D gene: TRBD1
CDR3 protein: CSARAGTGASEAFF
CDR3 DNA: TGCAGTGCTAGAGCCGGGACAGGGGCTTCTGAAGCTTTCTTT

CDR3 length: 15
J gene: TRBJ2-3
V gene: TRBV6-2/TRBV6-3
clone size: many
D gene: NA
CDR3 protein: CASTALRGGTDTQYF
CDR3 DNA: TGTGCCAGCACGGCCCTGAGGGGGGGCACAGATACGCAGTATTTT

CDR3 length: 13
J gene: TRBJ2-1
V gene: TRBV6-2/TRBV6-3
clone size: many
D gene: NA
CDR3 protein: CASSYSRYNEQFF
CDR3 DNA: TGTGCCAGCAGTTACTCCCGGTACAATGAGCAGTTCTTC

CDR3 length: 14
J gene: TRBJ2-7
V gene: TRBV9
clone size: NA
D gene: TRBD1
CDR3 protein: CASSATGVTYEQYF
CDR3 DNA: TGTGCCAGCAGCGCGACAGGGGTAACCTACGAGCAGTACTTC

CDR3 length: 13
J gene: TRBJ1-1
V gene: TRBV20-1
clone size: NA
D gene: NA
CDR3 protein: CSAARQRNTEAFF
CDR3 DNA: TGCAGTGCCGCAAGACAAAGGAACACTGAAGCTTTCTTT

CDR3 length: 15
J gene: TRBJ2-7
V gene: TRBV4-2
clone size: many
D gene: TRBD2
CDR3 protein: CASSQGGTRFYEQYF
CDR3 DNA: TGTGCCAGCAGCCAAGGGGGGACTAGGTTTTACGAGCAGTACTTC

CDR3 length: 12
J gene: TRBJ2-2
V gene: TRBV29-1
clone size: many
D gene: NA
CDR3 protein: CSVGTNTGELFF
CDR3 DNA: TGCAGCGTGGGGACGAACACCGGGGAGCTGTTTTTT

CDR3 length: 13
J gene: TRBJ2-7
V gene: TRBV20-1
clone size: many
D gene: NA
CDR3 protein: CSAREQGSYEQYF
CDR3 DNA: TGCAGTGCTAGAGAACAGGGTTCCTACGAGCAGTACTTC

CDR3 length: 19
J gene: TRBJ1-2
V gene: TRBV11-2
clone size: many
D gene: TRBD1
CDR3 protein: CASSPAAPGQGATNYGYTF
CDR3 DNA: TGTGCCAGCAGCCCAGCCGCACCGGGACAGGGGGCGACTAACTATGGCTACACCTTC

CDR3 length: 14
J gene: TRBJ1-5
V gene: TRBV6-1
clone size: few
D gene: TRBD1
CDR3 protein: CASRKQGSNQPQHF
CDR3 DNA: TGTGCCAGCAGAAAACAGGGGAGCAATCAGCCCCAGCATTTT

CDR3 length: 16
J gene: TRBJ2-1
V gene: TRBV12-3/TRBV12-4
clone size: many
D gene: TRBD2
CDR3 protein: CASSPLLAGIHNEQFF
CDR3 DNA: TGTGCCAGCAGTCCTCTACTAGCGGGGATACACAATGAGCAGTTCTTC

CDR3 length: 14
J gene: TRBJ2-1
V gene: TRBV20-1
clone size: many
D gene: TRBD1
CDR3 protein: CSASPQGAANEQFF
CDR3 DNA: TGCAGTGCTAGCCCCCAGGGGGCGGCCAATGAGCAGTTCTTC